What follows is one TCR beta chain and its context. This sample was taken from a study of blood T cell repertoires in COVID-19. Generated by immunoSEQ multiplex PCR, the TCRdb table keeps only in-frame clones and is missing some. In the table there are fewer than 250,000 clones, approximately 89% of which are singletons. A PCR-confirmed or clinician-diagnosed COVID-19 case had contacted exposed participants within 2 weeks of entry. The origin of this receptor is a young woman who had been exposed to COVID-19. Specimen: PBMCs or T cells enriched from blood (not recorded which).

CDR3 nucleotide sequence: TGTGCCAGCAGTTACCCGGGAGGGGAGCAGCCCCAGCATTTT. Protein: CASSYPGGEQPQHF. The rearrangement links TRBV6-5 to TRBJ1-5; the D gene is possibly TRBD1 (5 bases). The CDR3 is 14 residues long. The germline V gene encodes CDR1 MNHEY and CDR2 SVGAGI. Between the trimmed V and J ends, which lost 2 bases and 7 bases, there was a span of 12 bases.